This is a list of T cell receptor beta chains from one sample in a study of identical twins. TCRdb reanalysed the 5' RACE reads using MiXCR and keeps one entry per CDR3 protein. The sample comprises 600,000 to 850,000 distinct CDR3 sequences, roughly 20% of which are singletons, and about an eighth rests with the top ten. Separately, the same data were catalogued under a study of T cells expressing NK-cell markers.

The sequencing input was PBMCs. These receptors all come from a woman aged 18 to 35 in good health. CDR3s include the opening cysteine and the closing phenylalanine or tryptophan. Rows give clone size only sometimes, using once, few, many, or a class for an expanded clone.

v_gene: TRBV6-4; len: 14; j_gene: TRBJ2-3; abundance: many; CDR3aa: CASSGLAGADTQYF
v_gene: TRBV6-1; len: 17; j_gene: TRBJ2-7; abundance: -; CDR3aa: CASLDGLAGSSSYEQYF
v_gene: TRBV5-1; len: 16; j_gene: TRBJ2-3; abundance: few; CDR3aa: CASSLAQRYLTDTQYF
v_gene: TRBV14; len: 13; j_gene: TRBJ2-7; abundance: many; CDR3aa: CASSQSGKGEQYF
v_gene: TRBV6-5; len: 16; j_gene: TRBJ2-5; abundance: -; CDR3aa: CASSYWVGGPSETQYF
v_gene: TRBV12-3/TRBV12-4; len: 13; j_gene: TRBJ1-6; abundance: -; CDR3aa: CASSLRTASPLHF
v_gene: TRBV5-1; len: 12; j_gene: TRBJ2-5; abundance: few; CDR3aa: CASSLSLGTQYF
v_gene: TRBV20-1; len: 14; j_gene: TRBJ2-1; abundance: few; CDR3aa: CSARGTGGGVAQFF
v_gene: TRBV5-6; len: 12; j_gene: TRBJ2-2; abundance: -; CDR3aa: CASVGGSGELFF
v_gene: TRBV20-1; len: 14; j_gene: TRBJ2-3; abundance: -; CDR3aa: CSGSDTLNTDTQYF
v_gene: TRBV6-1; len: 13; j_gene: TRBJ1-5; abundance: -; CDR3aa: CASSMAPNQPQHF
v_gene: TRBV15; len: 13; j_gene: TRBJ2-2; abundance: -; CDR3aa: CASGGGNTGELFF
v_gene: TRBV20-1; len: 14; j_gene: TRBJ2-7; abundance: many; CDR3aa: CSARKTGRSYEQYF
v_gene: TRBV20-1; len: 11; j_gene: TRBJ2-1; abundance: few; CDR3aa: CSASGRNEQFF
v_gene: TRBV25-1; len: 15; j_gene: TRBJ2-7; abundance: few; CDR3aa: CASSVRQGISHEQYF
v_gene: TRBV12-3/TRBV12-4; len: 13; j_gene: TRBJ1-2; abundance: -; CDR3aa: CASSRDSYYGYTF
v_gene: TRBV20-1; len: 12; j_gene: TRBJ1-1; abundance: few; CDR3aa: CSASDSHTEAFF
v_gene: TRBV7-2; len: 15; j_gene: TRBJ2-1; abundance: -; CDR3aa: CASSPGLVWYNEQFF
v_gene: TRBV10-3; len: 12; j_gene: TRBJ1-1; abundance: few; CDR3aa: CAISPGQGEAFF
v_gene: TRBV12-3/TRBV12-4; len: 14; j_gene: TRBJ2-2; abundance: few; CDR3aa: CASSIGQGSGELFF
v_gene: TRBV29-1; len: 16; j_gene: TRBJ1-3; abundance: few; CDR3aa: CSVAGGSGAPGNTIYF
v_gene: TRBV5-1; len: 14; j_gene: TRBJ2-1; abundance: -; CDR3aa: CASSLGLVENEQFF
v_gene: TRBV10-3; len: 12; j_gene: TRBJ2-1; abundance: -; CDR3aa: CAIRERGNEQFF
v_gene: TRBV7-2; len: 16; j_gene: TRBJ2-1; abundance: -; CDR3aa: CASSLFGVKPSGEQFF
v_gene: TRBV6-2/TRBV6-3; len: 15; j_gene: TRBJ1-3; abundance: few; CDR3aa: CASNPRQLRGNTIYF
v_gene: TRBV29-1; len: 13; j_gene: TRBJ1-1; abundance: many; CDR3aa: CSGSRFKNTEAFF
v_gene: TRBV20-1; len: 15; j_gene: TRBJ2-7; abundance: many; CDR3aa: CSARDRGAGVYEQYF
v_gene: TRBV5-1; len: 13; j_gene: TRBJ2-4; abundance: -; CDR3aa: CASSSRTPHIQYF
v_gene: TRBV10-3; len: 15; j_gene: TRBJ2-7; abundance: few; CDR3aa: CAISESGQGAGEQYF
v_gene: TRBV28; len: 13; j_gene: TRBJ2-5; abundance: few; CDR3aa: CASLKGNQETQYF
v_gene: TRBV10-3; len: 15; j_gene: TRBJ1-5; abundance: -; CDR3aa: CAISQGQGVNQPQHF
v_gene: TRBV29-1; len: 14; j_gene: TRBJ2-2; abundance: few; CDR3aa: CSAMKTVNTGELFF
v_gene: TRBV7-2; len: 14; j_gene: TRBJ2-7; abundance: -; CDR3aa: CASSLAREAYEQYF
v_gene: TRBV4-3; len: 14; j_gene: TRBJ2-5; abundance: few; CDR3aa: CASSQGGRTETQYF
v_gene: TRBV20-1; len: 14; j_gene: TRBJ2-7; abundance: medium-sized; CDR3aa: CSAASSGRGYEQYF
v_gene: TRBV20-1; len: 15; j_gene: TRBJ2-1; abundance: many; CDR3aa: CSASPPMSSYNEQFF
v_gene: TRBV10-3; len: 14; j_gene: TRBJ2-1; abundance: few; CDR3aa: CAISEWTGNNEQFF
v_gene: TRBV24-1; len: 14; j_gene: TRBJ2-1; abundance: -; CDR3aa: CATSDLSVGNEQFF
v_gene: TRBV5-1; len: 16; j_gene: TRBJ2-7; abundance: -; CDR3aa: CASSSAGRGVSYEQYF
v_gene: TRBV5-1; len: 15; j_gene: TRBJ2-2; abundance: few; CDR3aa: CASSLPAGGVGELFF
v_gene: TRBV6-2/TRBV6-3; len: 15; j_gene: TRBJ2-1; abundance: -; CDR3aa: CASSYRASALNEQFF
v_gene: TRBV5-1; len: 12; j_gene: TRBJ2-7; abundance: few; CDR3aa: CASSLPAPEQYF